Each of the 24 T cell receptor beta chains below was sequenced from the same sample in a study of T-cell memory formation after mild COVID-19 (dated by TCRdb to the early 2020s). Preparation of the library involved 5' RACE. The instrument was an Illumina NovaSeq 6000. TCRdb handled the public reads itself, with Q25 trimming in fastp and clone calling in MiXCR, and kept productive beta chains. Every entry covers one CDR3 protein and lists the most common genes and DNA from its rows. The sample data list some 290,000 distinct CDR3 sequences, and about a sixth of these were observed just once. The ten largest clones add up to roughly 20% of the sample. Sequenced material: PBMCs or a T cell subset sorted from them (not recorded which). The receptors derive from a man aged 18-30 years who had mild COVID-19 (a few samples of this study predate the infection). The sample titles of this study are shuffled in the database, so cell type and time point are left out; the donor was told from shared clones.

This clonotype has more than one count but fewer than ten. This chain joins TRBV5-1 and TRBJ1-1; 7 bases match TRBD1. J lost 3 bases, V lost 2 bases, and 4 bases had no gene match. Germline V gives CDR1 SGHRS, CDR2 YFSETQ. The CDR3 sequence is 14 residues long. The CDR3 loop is CASSFTGVYTEAFF. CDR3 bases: TGCGCCAGCAGCTTTACAGGGGTGTACACTGAAGCTTTCTTT.

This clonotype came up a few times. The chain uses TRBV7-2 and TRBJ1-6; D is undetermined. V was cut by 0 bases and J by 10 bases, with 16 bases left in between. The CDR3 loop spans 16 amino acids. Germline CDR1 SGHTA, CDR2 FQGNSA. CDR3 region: CASSLALNEMGSPLHF. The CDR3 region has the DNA TGTGCCAGCAGCTTAGCGCTCAATGAAATGGGGTCACCCCTCCACTTT.

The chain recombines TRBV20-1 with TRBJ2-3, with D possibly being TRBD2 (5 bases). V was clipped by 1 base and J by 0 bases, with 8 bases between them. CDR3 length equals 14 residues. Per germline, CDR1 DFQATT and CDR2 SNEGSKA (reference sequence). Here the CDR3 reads CSARAGGSTDTQYF. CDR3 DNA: TGCAGTGCTAGAGCAGGCGGGAGCACAGATACGCAGTATTTT.

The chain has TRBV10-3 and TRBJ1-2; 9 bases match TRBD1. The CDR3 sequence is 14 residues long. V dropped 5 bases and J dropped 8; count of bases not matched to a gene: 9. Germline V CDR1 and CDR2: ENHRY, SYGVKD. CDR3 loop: CAISLAGTGNGYTF. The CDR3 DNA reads TGTGCCATCAGTTTGGCCGGGACAGGGAACGGCTACACCTTC.

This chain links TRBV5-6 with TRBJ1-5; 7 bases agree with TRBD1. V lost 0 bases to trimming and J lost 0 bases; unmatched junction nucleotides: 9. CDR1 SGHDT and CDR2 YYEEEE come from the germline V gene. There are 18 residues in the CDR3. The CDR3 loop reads CASSLGQGGSYSNQPQHF. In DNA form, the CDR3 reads TGTGCCAGCAGCTTGGGACAGGGAGGGTCGTATAGCAATCAGCCCCAGCATTTT.

CDR3 sequence: CSAQPQDRDSDTQYF. The CDR3, as DNA: TGCAGTGCCCAGCCCCAGGACAGGGACTCAGATACGCAGTATTTT. The chain employs TRBV20-1 and TRBJ2-3, with 8 bases lining up with TRBD1. The CDR3 is made up of 15 amino acids. In germline, CDR1 is DFQATT, CDR2 SNEGSKA (reference sequence). Losses at the gene ends were 6 bases for V and 4 bases for J; bases not matched to a gene: 12.

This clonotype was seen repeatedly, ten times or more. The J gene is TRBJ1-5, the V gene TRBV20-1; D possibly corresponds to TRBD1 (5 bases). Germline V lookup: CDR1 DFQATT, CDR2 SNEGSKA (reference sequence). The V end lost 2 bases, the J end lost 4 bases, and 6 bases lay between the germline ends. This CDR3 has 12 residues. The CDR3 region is CSARSGNQPQHF. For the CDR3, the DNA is TGCAGTGCTAGATCAGGGAATCAGCCCCAGCATTTT.

This chain's CDR3 is CASSRQGTGTYEQYF. In DNA, the CDR3 is TGTGCCAGCAGCCGCCAGGGGACAGGGACCTACGAGCAGTACTTC. This chain uses TRBV7-2 with TRBJ2-7; 9 bases match TRBD1. The J segment lost 2 bases and the V segment lost 5 bases, leaving 7 bases of the junction unmatched. CDR3 size: 15 residues. Germline V lookup: CDR1 SGHTA, CDR2 FQGNSA.

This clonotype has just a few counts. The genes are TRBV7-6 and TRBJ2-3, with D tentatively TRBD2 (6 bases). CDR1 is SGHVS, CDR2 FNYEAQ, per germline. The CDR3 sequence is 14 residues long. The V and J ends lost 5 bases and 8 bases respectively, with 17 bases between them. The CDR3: CASSRPLGGGTQYF. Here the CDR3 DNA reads TGTGCCAGCAGCCGACCCCTGGGGGGTGGTACGCAGTATTTT.

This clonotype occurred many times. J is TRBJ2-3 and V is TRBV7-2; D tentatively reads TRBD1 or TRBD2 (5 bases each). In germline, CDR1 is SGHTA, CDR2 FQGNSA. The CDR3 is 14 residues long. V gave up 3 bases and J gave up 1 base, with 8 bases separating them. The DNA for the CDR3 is TGTGCCAGCAGCTTTCGGGACGGCACAGATACGCAGTATTTT. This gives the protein CASSFRDGTDTQYF.

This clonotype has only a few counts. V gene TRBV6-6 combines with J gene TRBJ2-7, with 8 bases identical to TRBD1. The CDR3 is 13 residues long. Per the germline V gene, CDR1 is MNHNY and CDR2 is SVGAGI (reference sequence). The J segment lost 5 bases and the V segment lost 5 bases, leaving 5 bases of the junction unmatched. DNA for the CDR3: TGTGCCAGCAGTAGGCAGGGGGCGAACGAGCAGTACTTC. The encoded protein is CASSRQGANEQYF.

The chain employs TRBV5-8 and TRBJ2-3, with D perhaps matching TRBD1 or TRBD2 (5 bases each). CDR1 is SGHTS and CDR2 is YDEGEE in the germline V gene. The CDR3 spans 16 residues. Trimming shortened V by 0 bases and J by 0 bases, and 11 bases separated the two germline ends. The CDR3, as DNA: TGTGCCAGCAGCTTGGGGGGCAGGGAGAGCACAGATACGCAGTATTTT. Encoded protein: CASSLGGRESTDTQYF.

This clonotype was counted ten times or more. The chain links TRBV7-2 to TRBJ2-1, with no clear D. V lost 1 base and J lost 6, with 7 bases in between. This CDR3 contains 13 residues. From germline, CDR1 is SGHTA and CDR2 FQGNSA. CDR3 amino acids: CASSLGVANEQFF. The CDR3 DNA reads TGTGCCAGCAGCTTAGGCGTTGCCAATGAGCAGTTCTTC.

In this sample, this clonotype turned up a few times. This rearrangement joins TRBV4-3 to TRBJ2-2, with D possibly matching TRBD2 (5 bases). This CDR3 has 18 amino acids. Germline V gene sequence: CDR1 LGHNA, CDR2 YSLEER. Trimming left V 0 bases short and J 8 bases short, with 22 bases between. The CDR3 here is CASSQDGPGYLYRGELFF. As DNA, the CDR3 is TGCGCCAGCAGCCAAGACGGCCCGGGATACCTGTATAGGGGGGAGCTGTTTTTT.

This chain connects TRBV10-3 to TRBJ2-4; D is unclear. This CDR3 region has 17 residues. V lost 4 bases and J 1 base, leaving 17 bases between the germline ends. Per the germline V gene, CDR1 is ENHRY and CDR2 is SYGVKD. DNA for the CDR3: TGTGCCATCAGTGCGACGATAGGGATGAGGGCCAAAAACATTCAGTACTTC. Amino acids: CAISATIGMRAKNIQYF.

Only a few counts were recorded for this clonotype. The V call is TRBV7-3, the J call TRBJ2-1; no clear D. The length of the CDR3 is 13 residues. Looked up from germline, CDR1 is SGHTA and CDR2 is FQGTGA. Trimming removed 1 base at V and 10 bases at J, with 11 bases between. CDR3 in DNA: TGTGCCAGCAGCTTAAGTCCAGCCGGCGAGCAGTTCTTC. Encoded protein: CASSLSPAGEQFF. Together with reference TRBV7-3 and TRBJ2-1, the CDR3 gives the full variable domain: GAGVSQTPSNKVTEKGKYVELRCDPISGHTALYWYRQSLGQGPEFLIYFQGTGAADDSGLPNDRFFAVRPEGSVSTLKIQRTERGDSAVYLCASSLSPAGEQFFGPGTRLTVL.

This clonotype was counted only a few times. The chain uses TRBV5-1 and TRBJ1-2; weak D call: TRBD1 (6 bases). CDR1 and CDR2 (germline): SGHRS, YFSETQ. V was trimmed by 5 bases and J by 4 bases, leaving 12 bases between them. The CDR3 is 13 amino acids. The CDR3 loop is CASSPQGIYGYTF. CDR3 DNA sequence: TGCGCCAGCAGTCCTCAGGGGATCTATGGCTACACCTTC.

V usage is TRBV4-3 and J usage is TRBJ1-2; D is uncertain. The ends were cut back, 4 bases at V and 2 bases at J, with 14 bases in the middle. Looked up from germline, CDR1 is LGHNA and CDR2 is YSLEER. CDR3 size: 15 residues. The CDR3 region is CASSPTGEGNYGYTF. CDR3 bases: TGCGCCAGCAGCCCGACGGGAGAAGGGAACTATGGCTACACCTTC.

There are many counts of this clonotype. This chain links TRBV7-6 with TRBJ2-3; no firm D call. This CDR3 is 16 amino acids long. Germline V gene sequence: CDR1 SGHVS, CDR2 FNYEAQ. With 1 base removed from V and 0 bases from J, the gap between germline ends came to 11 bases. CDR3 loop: CASSLDVASSTDTQYF. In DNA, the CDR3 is TGTGCCAGCAGCTTAGATGTCGCCTCTAGCACAGATACGCAGTATTTT.

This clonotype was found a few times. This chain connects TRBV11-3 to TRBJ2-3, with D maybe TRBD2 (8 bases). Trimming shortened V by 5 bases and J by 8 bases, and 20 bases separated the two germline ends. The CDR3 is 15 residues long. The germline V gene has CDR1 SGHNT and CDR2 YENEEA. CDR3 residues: CASSRDRDSGGTQYF. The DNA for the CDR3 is TGTGCCAGCAGCCGGGACCGGGACAGCGGGGGTACGCAGTATTTT.

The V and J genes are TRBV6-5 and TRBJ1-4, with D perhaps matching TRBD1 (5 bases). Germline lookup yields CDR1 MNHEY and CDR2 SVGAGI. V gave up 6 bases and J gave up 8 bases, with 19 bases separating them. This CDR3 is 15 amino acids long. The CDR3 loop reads CASRGRDPAGEKLFF. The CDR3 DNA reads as TGTGCCAGCAGAGGACGGGACCCGGCTGGGGAAAAACTGTTTTTT.

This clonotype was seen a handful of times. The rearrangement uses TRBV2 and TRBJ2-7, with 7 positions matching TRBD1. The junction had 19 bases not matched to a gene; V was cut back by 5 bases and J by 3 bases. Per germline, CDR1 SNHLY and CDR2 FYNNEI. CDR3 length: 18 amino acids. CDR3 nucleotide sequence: TGTGCCAGCAGTCCCCCCTCCGGGACAGAACATTACTACTACGAGCAGTACTTC. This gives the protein CASSPPSGTEHYYYEQYF.

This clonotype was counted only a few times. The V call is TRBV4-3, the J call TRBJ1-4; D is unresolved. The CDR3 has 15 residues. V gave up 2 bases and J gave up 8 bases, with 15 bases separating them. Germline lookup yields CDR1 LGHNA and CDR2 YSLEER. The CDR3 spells CASSQSRLNDEKLFF. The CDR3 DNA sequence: TGCGCCAGCAGCCAAAGCCGACTTAATGACGAAAAACTGTTTTTT.

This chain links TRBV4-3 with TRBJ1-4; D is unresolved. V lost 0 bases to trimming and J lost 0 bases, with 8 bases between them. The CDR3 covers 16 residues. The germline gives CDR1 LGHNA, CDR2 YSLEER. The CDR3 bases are TGCGCCAGCAGCCAAGACCCTCCCACAACTAATGAAAAACTGTTTTTT. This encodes CASSQDPPTTNEKLFF.